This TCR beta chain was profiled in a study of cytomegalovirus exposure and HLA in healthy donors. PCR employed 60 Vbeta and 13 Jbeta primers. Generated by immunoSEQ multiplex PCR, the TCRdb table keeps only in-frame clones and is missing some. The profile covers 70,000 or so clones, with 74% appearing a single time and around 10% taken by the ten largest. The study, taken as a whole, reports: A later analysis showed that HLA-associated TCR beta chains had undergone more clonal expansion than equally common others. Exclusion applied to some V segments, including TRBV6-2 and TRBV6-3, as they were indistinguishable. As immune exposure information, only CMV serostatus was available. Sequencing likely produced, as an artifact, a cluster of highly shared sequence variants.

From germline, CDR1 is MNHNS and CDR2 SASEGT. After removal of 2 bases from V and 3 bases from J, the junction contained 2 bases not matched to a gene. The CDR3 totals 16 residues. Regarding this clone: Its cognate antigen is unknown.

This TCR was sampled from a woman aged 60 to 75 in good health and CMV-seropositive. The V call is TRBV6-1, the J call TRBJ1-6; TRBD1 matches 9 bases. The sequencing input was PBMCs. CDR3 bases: TGTGCCAGCAGTGAAAGGGGACAGGGCTATAATTCACCCCTCCACTTT. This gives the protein CASSERGQGYNSPLHF.